The T cell receptor beta chain described here comes from a study of early T cells in non-severe SARS-CoV-2 infection. TCRdb reanalysed the 5' RACE reads using MiXCR and keeps one entry per CDR3 protein. The sample has tens of thousands of distinct CDR3 sequences; about 9.3% are singletons. Points from the study as a whole: Sequences matched to VDJdb favored anti-spike CD8 responses, while private and CD4 specificities were missed.

At least ten counts were recorded for this clonotype. The antigen is unknown. The specimen sequenced was whole blood. This TCR was recovered from an adult who was a healthcare worker with PCR-confirmed SARS-CoV-2 infection or an uninfected control (not recorded which).

This CDR3 reads CASSLIRGLTDTQYF. The CDR3 nucleotides read TGTGCCAGCAGCTTAATCCGGGGGCTCACAGATACGCAGTATTTT. This rearrangement joins TRBV7-8 to TRBJ2-3; D may be TRBD1 or TRBD2 (6 bases each). Germline CDR1 is SGHVS and CDR2 is FQNEAQ. The CDR3 covers 15 residues. V was trimmed by 2 bases and J by 2 bases, leaving 11 bases between them.